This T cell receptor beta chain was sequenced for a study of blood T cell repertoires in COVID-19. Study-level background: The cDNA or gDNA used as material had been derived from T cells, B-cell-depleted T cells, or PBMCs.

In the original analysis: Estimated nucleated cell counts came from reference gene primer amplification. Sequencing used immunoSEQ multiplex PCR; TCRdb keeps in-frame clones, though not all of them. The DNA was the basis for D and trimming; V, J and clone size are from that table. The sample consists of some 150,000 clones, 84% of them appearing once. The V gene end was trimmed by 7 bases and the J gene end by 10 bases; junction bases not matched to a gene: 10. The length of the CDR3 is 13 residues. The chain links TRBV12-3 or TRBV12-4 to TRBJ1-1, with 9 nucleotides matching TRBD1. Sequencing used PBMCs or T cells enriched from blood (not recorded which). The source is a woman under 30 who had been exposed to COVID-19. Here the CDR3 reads CASTAGTGMGAFF. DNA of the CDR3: TGTGCCAGCACCGCCGGGACAGGGATGGGAGCTTTCTTT.